This T cell receptor (beta chain) was identified in a study of tumor-infiltrating lymphocytes in primary liver carcinoma. V was trimmed by 6 bases and J by 7 bases, leaving 16 bases between them. The CDR3 sequence is 14 residues long. The blood RNA (from unsorted whole blood) was obtained, and germline DNA was also extracted. This clonotype was seen a single time. The conserved phenylalanine or tryptophan normally closing the CDR3 is absent here, so this likely arose from a read error. Priming with a constant-region primer yielded TCR beta cDNA from around 0.45 ug total RNA. A slightly modified ARM-PCR protocol with three nested multiplex PCR rounds produced these TCR beta libraries. Rounds one and two of PCR, each of roughly 11 cycles, were primed with TRBV1-TRBV30 forward primers and a C-beta reverse primer. Via MiXCR, TCRdb re-called the multiplex PCR reads, giving one row per CDR3 protein. The data show about 320,000 distinct CDR3 sequences, with 65% seen just once and 9% held by the top ten.

The V call is TRBV12-3 or TRBV12-4, the J call TRBJ1-5; the D gene is possibly TRBD1 (6 bases). The TCR sequence derives from a middle-aged man with primary liver carcinoma and hepatitis B virus infection. The specimen was peripheral blood. CDR3 in amino acids: CASSLTGGWQPQHC. The CDR3 nucleotides read TGTGCCAGCAGCCTGACGGGGGGCTGGCAGCCCCAGCATTGT.